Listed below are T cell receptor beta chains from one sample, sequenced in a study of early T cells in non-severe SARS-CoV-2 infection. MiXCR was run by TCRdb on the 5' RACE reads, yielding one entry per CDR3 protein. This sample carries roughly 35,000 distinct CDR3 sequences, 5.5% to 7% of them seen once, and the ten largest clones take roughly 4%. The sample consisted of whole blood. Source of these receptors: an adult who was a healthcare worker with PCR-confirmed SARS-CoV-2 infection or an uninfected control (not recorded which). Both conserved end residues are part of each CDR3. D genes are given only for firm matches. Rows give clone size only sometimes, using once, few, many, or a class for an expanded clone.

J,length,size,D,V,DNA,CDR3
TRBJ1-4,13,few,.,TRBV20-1,TGCAGTGCTAGGCCGGAGACCTGGGAAAAACTGTTTTTT,CSARPETWEKLFF
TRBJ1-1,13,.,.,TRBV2,TGTGCCAGCAGTGAAGACAACATCACTGAAGCTTTCTTT,CASSEDNITEAFF
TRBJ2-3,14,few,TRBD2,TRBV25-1,TGTGCCAGCAGTGTAGCGGGGCCCACAGATACGCAGTATTTT,CASSVAGPTDTQYF
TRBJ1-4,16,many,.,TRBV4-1,TGCGCCAGCAGCCAAGAGGTTACAGCCCTTAATGAAAAACTGTTTTTT,CASSQEVTALNEKLFF
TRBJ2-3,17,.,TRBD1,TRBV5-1,TGCGCCAGCACCCGCCTCGGACAGGGGATTGGCACAGATACGCAGTATTTT,CASTRLGQGIGTDTQYF
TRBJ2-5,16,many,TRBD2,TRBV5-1,TGCGCCAGCAGCCGGGGACTAGCGGGATTCGGCGAGACCCAGTACTTC,CASSRGLAGFGETQYF
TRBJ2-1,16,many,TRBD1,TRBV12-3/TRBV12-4,TGTGCCAGCACTTGGAACCGGGACAGGGGCCCCAATGAGCAGTTCTTC,CASTWNRDRGPNEQFF
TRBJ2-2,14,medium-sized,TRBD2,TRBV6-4,TGTGCCAGCAGTGACAGCGGGGACACCGGGGAGCTGTTTTTT,CASSDSGDTGELFF
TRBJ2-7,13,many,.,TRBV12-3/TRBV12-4,TGTGCCAGCCAACCCGGACAGTCCTACGAGCAGTACTTC,CASQPGQSYEQYF
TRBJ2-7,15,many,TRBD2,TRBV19,TGTGCCAGTAGTCCCGGGAGGGGAGGGACCTACGAGCAGTACTTC,CASSPGRGGTYEQYF
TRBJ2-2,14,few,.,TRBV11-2,TGTGCCAGCAGCCGCCAAGTAGATAACGGGGAGCTGTTTTTT,CASSRQVDNGELFF
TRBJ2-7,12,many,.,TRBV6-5,TGTGCCAGCAGCCCCGGGGCGGGGGAGCAGTACTTC,CASSPGAGEQYF
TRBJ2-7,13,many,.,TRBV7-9,TGTGCCAGCAGCTTAGAGTCAGGGGACGAGCAGTACTTC,CASSLESGDEQYF
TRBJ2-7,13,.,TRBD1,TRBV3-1,TGTGTCAGCAGCCGGGGACAGGCCTACGAGCAGTACTTC,CVSSRGQAYEQYF
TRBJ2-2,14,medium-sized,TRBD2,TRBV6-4,TGTGCCAGCAGTGGACTAGCGGACACCGGGGAGCTGTTTTTT,CASSGLADTGELFF
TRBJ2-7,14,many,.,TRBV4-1,TGCGCCAGCAGCCAGCCGGGGCCTGCGTACGAGCAGTACTTC,CASSQPGPAYEQYF
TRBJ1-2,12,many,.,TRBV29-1,TGCAGCGTTGACGAAGCTAACTATGGCTACACCTTC,CSVDEANYGYTF
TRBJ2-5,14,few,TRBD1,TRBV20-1,TGCAGTGCTGGTCACGACAGGGCCCTAGAGACCCAGTACTTC,CSAGHDRALETQYF
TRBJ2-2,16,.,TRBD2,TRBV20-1,TGCAGTGCTAGAGGGATTAGCGGGGCCTTCGAAGGGGAGCTGTTTTTT,CSARGISGAFEGELFF
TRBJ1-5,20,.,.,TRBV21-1,TGTGCCAGCAGCGACCCGACCGGACAGGTAAAATTGGCGGGAGACCAGCCCCAGCATTTT,CASSDPTGQVKLAGDQPQHF
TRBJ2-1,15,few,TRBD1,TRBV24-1,TGTGCCACCAGTGGTAACAGGGGCCCTCACAATGAGCAGTTCTTC,CATSGNRGPHNEQFF
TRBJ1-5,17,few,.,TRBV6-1,TGTGCCAGCAGTCCCTTGGGAGGGCGGGGTAGCAATCAGCCCCAGCATTTT,CASSPLGGRGSNQPQHF
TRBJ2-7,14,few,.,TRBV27,TGTGCCAGCAGTTTATCGTTGGACAGCTACGAGCAGTACTTC,CASSLSLDSYEQYF
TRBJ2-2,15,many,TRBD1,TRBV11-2,TGTGCCAGCAGCCAGGGACAGGGCATGACCGGGGAGCTGTTTTTT,CASSQGQGMTGELFF
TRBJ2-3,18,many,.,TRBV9,TGTGCCAGCAGCGTAGGCCCCAGCGGGCGGAGGAGCACAGATACGCAGTATTTT,CASSVGPSGRRSTDTQYF
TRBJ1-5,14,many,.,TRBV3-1,TGTGCCAGCAGCCAAGGGACAGCCAATCAGCCCCAGCATTTT,CASSQGTANQPQHF
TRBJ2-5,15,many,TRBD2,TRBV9,TGTGCCAGCAGCGTAGATAGCGGGAGTCGAGAGACCCAGTACTTC,CASSVDSGSRETQYF
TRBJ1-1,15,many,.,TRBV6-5,TGTGCCAGCACCCTAACCTGGGCAGGGAACACTGAAGCTTTCTTT,CASTLTWAGNTEAFF
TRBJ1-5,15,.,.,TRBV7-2,TGTGCCAGCAGCGGAGGACGGGGCGGCAATCAGCCCCAGCATTTT,CASSGGRGGNQPQHF
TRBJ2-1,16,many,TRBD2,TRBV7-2,TGTGCCAGCAGCTTAGTGTTTGCGGGGGTCTCGGATGAGCAGTTCTTC,CASSLVFAGVSDEQFF
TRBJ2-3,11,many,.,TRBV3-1,TGTGCCAGCAGCCAAACAGATACGCAGTATTTT,CASSQTDTQYF